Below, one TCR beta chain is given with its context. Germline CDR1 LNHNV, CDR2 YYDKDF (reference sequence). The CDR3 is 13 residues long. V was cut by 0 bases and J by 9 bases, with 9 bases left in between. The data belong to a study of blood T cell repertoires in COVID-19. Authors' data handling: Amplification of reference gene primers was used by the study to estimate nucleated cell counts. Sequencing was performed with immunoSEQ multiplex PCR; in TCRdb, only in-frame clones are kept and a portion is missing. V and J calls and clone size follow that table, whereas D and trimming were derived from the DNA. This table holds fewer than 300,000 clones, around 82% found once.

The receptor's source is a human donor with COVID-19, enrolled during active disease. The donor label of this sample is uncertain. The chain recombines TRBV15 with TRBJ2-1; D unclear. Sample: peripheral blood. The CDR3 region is CATSRDTDTEQFF. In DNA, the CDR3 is TGTGCCACCAGCAGAGACACTGACACTGAGCAGTTCTTC.